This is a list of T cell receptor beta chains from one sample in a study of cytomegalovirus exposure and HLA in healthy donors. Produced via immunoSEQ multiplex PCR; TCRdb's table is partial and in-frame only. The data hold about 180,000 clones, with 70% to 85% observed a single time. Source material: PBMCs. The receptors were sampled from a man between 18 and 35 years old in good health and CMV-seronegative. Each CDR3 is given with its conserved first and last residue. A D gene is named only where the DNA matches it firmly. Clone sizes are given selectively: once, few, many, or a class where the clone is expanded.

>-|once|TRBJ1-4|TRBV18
CASSPRAGSTNEKLFF
TGTGCCAGCTCACCACGAGCAGGGTCAACTAATGAAAAACTGTTTTTT
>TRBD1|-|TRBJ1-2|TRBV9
CASSEPGTGGAYGYTF
TGTGCCAGCAGCGAGCCCGGGACAGGGGGCGCCTATGGCTACACCTTC
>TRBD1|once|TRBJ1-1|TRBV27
CASRGTGGCEAFF
TGTGCCAGCAGAGGGACAGGAGGGTGTGAAGCTTTCTTT
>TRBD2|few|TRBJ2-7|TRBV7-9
CASSRGGYEQYF
TGTGCCAGCAGCCGCGGGGGTTACGAGCAGTACTTC
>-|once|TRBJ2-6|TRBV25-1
CASSASTGPVSGANVLTF
TGTGCCAGCAGTGCCTCAACAGGCCCGGTTTCTGGGGCCAACGTCCTGACTTTC
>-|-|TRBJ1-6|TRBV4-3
CASSQARQDSYNSPLHF
TGCGCCAGCAGCCAAGCCAGACAGGACTCCTATAATTCACCCCTCCACTTT
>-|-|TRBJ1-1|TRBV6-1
CASSDIWEGTEAFF
TGTGCCAGCAGTGATATCTGGGAGGGGACTGAAGCTTTCTTT
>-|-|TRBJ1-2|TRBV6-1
CASSEGISGFFGYTF
TGTGCCAGCAGTGAAGGGATTTCCGGGTTTTTTGGCTACACCTTC
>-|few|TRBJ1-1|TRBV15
CATSRDFREGRYGNTEAFF
TGTGCCACCAGCAGAGATTTCAGGGAGGGTAGGTACGGGAACACTGAAGCTTTCTTT
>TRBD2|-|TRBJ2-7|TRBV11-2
CASSLALAGADEQYF
TGTGCCAGCAGCTTAGCGCTAGCGGGAGCGGACGAGCAGTACTTC
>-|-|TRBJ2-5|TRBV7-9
CASSLIAGQETQYF
TGTGCCAGCAGCTTAATCGCAGGCCAAGAGACCCAGTACTTC
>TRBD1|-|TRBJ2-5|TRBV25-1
CASSELGTEMGETQYF
TGTGCCAGCAGTGAATTAGGGACAGAAATGGGGGAGACCCAGTACTTC
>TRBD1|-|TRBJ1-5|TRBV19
CASSSLRQGFNQPQHF
TGTGCCAGTAGTTCCCTGAGACAGGGGTTCAATCAGCCCCAGCATTTT
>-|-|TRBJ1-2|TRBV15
CATSMAGNYGRYTF
TGTGCCACCAGCATGGCGGGAAACTATGGTCGCTACACCTTC
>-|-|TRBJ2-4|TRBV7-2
CASSPTGWGAKNIQYF
TGTGCCAGCAGCCCAACAGGGTGGGGAGCCAAAAACATTCAGTACTTC
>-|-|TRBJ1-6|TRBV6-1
CASRVPPGSPLHF
TGTGCCAGCAGGGTGCCCCCAGGATCACCCCTCCACTTT
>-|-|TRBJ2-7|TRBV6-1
CASRTGAYEQYF
TGTGCCAGCCGAACAGGTGCCTACGAGCAGTACTTC
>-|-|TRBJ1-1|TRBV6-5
CASSYQDRMNTEAFF
TGTGCCAGCAGTTACCAAGACAGGATGAACACTGAAGCTTTCTTT
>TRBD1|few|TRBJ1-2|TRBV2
CASRGGTGQNYGYTF
TGTGCCAGCAGAGGCGGGACGGGACAGAACTATGGCTACACCTTC
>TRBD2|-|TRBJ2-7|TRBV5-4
CASSLGGGSSYEQYF
TGTGCCAGCAGCTTGGGCGGGGGGAGCTCCTACGAGCAGTACTTC
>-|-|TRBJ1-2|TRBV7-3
CASSLQGGGYGYTF
TGTGCCAGCAGCTTACAGGGAGGCGGCTATGGCTACACCTTC
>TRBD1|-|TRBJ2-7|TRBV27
CASSYDRAHEQYF
TGTGCCAGCAGTTACGACAGGGCCCACGAGCAGTACTTC
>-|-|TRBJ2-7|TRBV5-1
CASSLERIIYEQYF
TGCGCCAGCAGCTTGGAGAGGATTATCTACGAGCAGTACTTC
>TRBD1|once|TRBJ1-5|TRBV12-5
CASGPDRVSNQPQHF
TGTGCTAGTGGTCCCGACAGGGTTAGCAATCAGCCCCAGCATTTT
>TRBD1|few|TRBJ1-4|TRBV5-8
CASSILQGANEKLFF
TGTGCCAGCAGCATCCTACAGGGGGCTAATGAAAAACTGTTTTTT
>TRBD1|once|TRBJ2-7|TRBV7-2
CASSLDWTGNEQYF
TGTGCCAGCAGCTTAGACTGGACAGGGAACGAGCAGTACTTC
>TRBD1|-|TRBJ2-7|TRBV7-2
CASSWTETGAYEQYF
TGTGCCAGCAGCTGGACAGAGACAGGGGCCTACGAGCAGTACTTC